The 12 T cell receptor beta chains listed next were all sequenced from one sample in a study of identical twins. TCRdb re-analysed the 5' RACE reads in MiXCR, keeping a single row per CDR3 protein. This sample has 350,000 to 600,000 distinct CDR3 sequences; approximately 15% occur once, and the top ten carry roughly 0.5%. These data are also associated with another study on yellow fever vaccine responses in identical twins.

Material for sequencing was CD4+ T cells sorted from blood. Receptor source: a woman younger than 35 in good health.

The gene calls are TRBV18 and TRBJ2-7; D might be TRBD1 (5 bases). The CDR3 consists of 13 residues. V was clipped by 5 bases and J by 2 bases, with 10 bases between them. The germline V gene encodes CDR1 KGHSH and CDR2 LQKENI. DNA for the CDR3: TGTGCCAGCTCAGCGACAGAAGCCTACGAGCAGTACTTC. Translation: CASSATEAYEQYF.

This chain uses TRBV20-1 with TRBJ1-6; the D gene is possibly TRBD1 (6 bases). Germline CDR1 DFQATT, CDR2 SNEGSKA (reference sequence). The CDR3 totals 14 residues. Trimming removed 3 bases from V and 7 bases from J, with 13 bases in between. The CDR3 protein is CSASRTVENSPLHF. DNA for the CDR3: TGCAGTGCTAGTAGGACAGTCGAGAATTCACCCCTCCACTTT.

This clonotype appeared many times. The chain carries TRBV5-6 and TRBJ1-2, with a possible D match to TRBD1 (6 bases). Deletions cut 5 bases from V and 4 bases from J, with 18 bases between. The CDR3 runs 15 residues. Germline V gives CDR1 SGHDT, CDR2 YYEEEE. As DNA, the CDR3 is TGTGCCAGCAGTTTGCCCGGGACACCGTCCTATGGCTACACCTTC. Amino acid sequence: CASSLPGTPSYGYTF.

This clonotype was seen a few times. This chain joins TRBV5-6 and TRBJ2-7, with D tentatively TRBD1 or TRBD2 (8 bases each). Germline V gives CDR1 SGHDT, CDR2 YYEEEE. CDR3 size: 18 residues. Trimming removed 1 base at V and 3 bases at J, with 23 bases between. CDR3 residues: CASSLFSRGPSGYYEQYF. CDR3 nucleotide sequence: TGTGCCAGCAGCTTGTTTAGCAGGGGGCCTAGCGGGTACTACGAGCAGTACTTC.

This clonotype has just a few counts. The CDR3 region has the DNA TGCAGTGCTAGAGGGGGGACTAGCGGGGCATCGAATCAAGAGACCCAGTACTTC. This codes for CSARGGTSGASNQETQYF. The gene calls are TRBV20-1 and TRBJ2-5, with 13 bases aligning to TRBD2. The junction had 10 bases not matched to a gene; V was cut back by 1 base and J by 2 bases. From germline, CDR1 is DFQATT and CDR2 SNEGSKA (reference sequence). The CDR3 covers 18 residues.

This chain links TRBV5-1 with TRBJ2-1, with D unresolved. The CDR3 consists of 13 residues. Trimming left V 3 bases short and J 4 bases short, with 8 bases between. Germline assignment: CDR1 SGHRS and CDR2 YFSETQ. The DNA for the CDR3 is TGCGCCAGCAGCTCGGACGGATACAATGAGCAGTTCTTC. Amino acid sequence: CASSSDGYNEQFF.

Written as DNA, the CDR3 is TGTGCCAGCAGTTACTCGTCCAGGGGGTCCTACAATGAGCAGTTCTTC. Protein: CASSYSSRGSYNEQFF. The chain uses TRBV6-5 and TRBJ2-1; TRBD1 matches at 7 bases. Germline V CDR1 and CDR2: MNHEY, SVGAGI. The junction had 3 bases not matched to a gene; V was cut back by 0 bases and J by 1 base. This CDR3 region has 16 residues.

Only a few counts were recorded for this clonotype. CDR3 protein: CASSDPRNLWDEQFF. The CDR3, as DNA: TGTGCCAGCAGTGACCCTCGGAACCTGTGGGATGAGCAGTTCTTC. The rearrangement uses TRBV25-1 and TRBJ2-1, with D hard to call. The CDR3 loop spans 15 amino acids. Trimming shortened V by 3 bases and J by 8 bases, and 17 bases separated the two germline ends. Looked up from germline, CDR1 is MGHDK and CDR2 is SYGVNS. Supplemented by reference TRBV25-1 and TRBJ2-1, the full variable domain reads EADIYQTPRYLVIGTGKKITLECSQTMGHDKMYWYQQDPGMELHLIHYSYGVNSTEKGDLSSESTVSRIRTEHFPLTLESARPSHTSQYLCASSDPRNLWDEQFFGPGTRLTVL.

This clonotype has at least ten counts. CDR3 region: CASSLGGNRARNEQFF. The DNA of the CDR3 is TGTGCCAGCAGCTTAGGCGGCAACAGGGCCCGGAATGAGCAGTTCTTC. The chain recombines TRBV7-2 with TRBJ2-1; D might be TRBD1 (6 bases). This CDR3 is 16 amino acids long. Trimming left V 1 base short and J 7 bases short, with 17 bases between. Germline V gives CDR1 SGHTA, CDR2 FQGNSA.

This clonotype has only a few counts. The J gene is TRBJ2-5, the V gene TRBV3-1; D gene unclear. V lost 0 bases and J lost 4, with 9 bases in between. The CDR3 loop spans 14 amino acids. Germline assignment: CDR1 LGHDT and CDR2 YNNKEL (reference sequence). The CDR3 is CASSQDQRTETQYF. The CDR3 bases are TGTGCCAGCAGCCAAGATCAGCGAACAGAGACCCAGTACTTC.

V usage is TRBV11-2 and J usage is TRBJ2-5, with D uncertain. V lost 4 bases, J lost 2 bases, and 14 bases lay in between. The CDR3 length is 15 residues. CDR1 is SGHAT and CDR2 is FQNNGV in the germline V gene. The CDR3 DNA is TGTGCCAGCAGCTCGCCGACGGGTGGTCAAGAGACCCAGTACTTC. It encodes CASSSPTGGQETQYF.

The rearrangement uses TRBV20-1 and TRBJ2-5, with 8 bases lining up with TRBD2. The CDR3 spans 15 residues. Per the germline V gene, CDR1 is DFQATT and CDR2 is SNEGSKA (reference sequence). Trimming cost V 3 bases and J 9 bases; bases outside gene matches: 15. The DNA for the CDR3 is TGCAGTGCTAGCGAACCCGCGGGGGGCCACCAGGCCCAGTACTTC. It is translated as CSASEPAGGHQAQYF.